These 5 T cell receptor beta chains originate from one sample sequenced in a study of blood T cell repertoires in COVID-19. Data came from immunoSEQ multiplex PCR; TCRdb stores just in-frame clones and leaves some out. Of some 22,000 clones listed, 85% to 95% are singletons. The sequenced material came from peripheral blood. The receptor set was obtained from a woman in her forties or fifties with active COVID-19.

The rearrangement joins TRBV20-1 to TRBJ1-1; D not certain. This CDR3 is built from 11 residues. The germline V gene has CDR1 DFQATT and CDR2 SNEGSKA (reference sequence). V was shortened by 2 bases and J by 4 bases, with 5 bases between the two germline ends. Written as DNA, the CDR3 is TGCAGTGCTAGACTAGCCACTGAAGCTTTCTTT. Protein sequence: CSARLATEAFF.

The chain couples TRBV19 to TRBJ1-4, with 8 bases aligning to TRBD1. J was trimmed by 6 bases and V by 7 bases; bases with no gene match: 7. Looked up from germline, CDR1 is LNHDA and CDR2 is SQIVND (reference sequence). The CDR3 length is 14 residues. The CDR3 sequence is CASNGGQEDEKLFF. CDR3 in DNA: TGTGCCAGTAACGGGGGACAGGAGGATGAAAAACTGTTTTTT.

The rearrangement uses TRBV5-1 and TRBJ2-2; weak D call: TRBD1 (6 bases). There are 15 residues in the CDR3. Germline CDR1 SGHRS, CDR2 YFSETQ. V dropped 0 bases and J dropped 6 bases, with 12 bases sitting between them. The CDR3 reads CASSLASGGSGELFF. The CDR3 bases are TGCGCCAGCAGCTTGGCTAGTGGGGGCTCCGGGGAGCTGTTTTTT. The variable domain in full, completed from reference TRBV5-1 and TRBJ2-2, reads KAGVTQTPRYLIKTRGQQVTLSCSPISGHRSVSWYQQTPGQGLQFLFEYFSETQRNKGNFPGRFSGRQFSNSRSEMNVSTLELGDSALYLCASSLASGGSGELFFGEGSRLTVL.

The CDR3 bases are TGTGCCAGCAGCCCCGGGGCGACAGGGGTCGGTGAGCAGTTCTTC. Protein: CASSPGATGVGEQFF. This chain connects TRBV7-9 to TRBJ2-1, with 8 bases fitting TRBD1. The V gene's germline CDR1 is SEHNR and CDR2 FQNEAQ (reference sequence). The J segment lost 9 bases and the V segment lost 5 bases, leaving 12 bases of the junction unmatched. This CDR3 region has 15 residues.

The chain couples TRBV6-5 to TRBJ1-2, with D possibly matching TRBD1 (6 bases). CDR1 and CDR2 (germline): MNHEY, SVGAGI. V lost 0 bases and J 4 bases, leaving 15 bases between the germline ends. The CDR3 length is 16 residues. CDR3 loop: CASSYSNLGASYGYTF. The CDR3 nucleotides are TGTGCCAGCAGTTACTCGAACCTGGGGGCGAGCTATGGCTACACCTTC.